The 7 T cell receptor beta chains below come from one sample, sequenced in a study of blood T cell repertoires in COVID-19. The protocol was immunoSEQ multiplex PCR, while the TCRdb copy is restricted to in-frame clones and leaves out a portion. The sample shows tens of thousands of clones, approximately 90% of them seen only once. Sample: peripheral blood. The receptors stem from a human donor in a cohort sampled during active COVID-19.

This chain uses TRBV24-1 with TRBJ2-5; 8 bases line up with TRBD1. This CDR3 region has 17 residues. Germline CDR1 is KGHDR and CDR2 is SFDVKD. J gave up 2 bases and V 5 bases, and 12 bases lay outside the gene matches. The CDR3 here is CATSGRTGRNEQETQYF. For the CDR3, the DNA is TGTGCCACCAGTGGGCGGACAGGGCGAAACGAACAAGAGACCCAGTACTTC.

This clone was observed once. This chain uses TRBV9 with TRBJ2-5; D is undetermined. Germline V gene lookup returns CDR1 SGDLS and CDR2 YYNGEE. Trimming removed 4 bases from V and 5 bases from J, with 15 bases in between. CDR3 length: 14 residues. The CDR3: CASSPRVAWETQYF. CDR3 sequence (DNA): TGTGCCAGCAGCCCCCGGGTGGCTTGGGAGACCCAGTACTTC.

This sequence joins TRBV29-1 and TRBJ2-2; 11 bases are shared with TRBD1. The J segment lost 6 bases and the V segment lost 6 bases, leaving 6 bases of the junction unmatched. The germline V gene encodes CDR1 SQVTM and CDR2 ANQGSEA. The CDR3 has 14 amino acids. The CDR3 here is CSVGGQGGPGELFF. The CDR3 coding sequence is TGCAGCGTCGGGGGACAGGGGGGTCCCGGGGAGCTGTTTTTT.

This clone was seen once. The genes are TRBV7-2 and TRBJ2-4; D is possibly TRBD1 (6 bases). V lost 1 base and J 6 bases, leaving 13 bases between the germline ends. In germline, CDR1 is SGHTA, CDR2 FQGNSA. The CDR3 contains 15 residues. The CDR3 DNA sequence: TGTGCCAGCAGCTTAGTTGTGGGGGCGCGAAACATTCAGTACTTC. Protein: CASSLVVGARNIQYF.

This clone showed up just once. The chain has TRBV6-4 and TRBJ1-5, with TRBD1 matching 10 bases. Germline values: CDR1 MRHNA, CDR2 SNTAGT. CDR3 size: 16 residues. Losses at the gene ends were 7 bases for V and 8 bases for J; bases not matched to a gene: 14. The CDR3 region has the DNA TGTGCCAGCAAAAATTGGGACAGGGGCCGCCGGAAGCCCCAGCATTTT. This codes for CASKNWDRGRRKPQHF.

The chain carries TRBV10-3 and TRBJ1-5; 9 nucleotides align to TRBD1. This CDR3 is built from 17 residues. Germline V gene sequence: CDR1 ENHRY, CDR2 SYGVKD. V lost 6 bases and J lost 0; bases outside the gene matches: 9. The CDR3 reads CAIREDRGRSSNQPQHF. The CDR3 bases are TGTGCCATCAGGGAGGACAGGGGTCGATCTAGCAATCAGCCCCAGCATTTT.

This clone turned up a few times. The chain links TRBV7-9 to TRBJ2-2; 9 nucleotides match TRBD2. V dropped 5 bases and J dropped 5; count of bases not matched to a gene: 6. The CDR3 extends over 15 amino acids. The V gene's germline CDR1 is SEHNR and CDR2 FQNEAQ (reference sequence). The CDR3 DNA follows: TGTGCCAGCAGCGCACCTAGCGGGGTTACCGGGGAGCTGTTTTTT. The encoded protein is CASSAPSGVTGELFF.